This T cell receptor (beta chain) derives from a study of identifying expanded T cells in peripheral blood. Only in-frame clones appear in the TCRdb table, and some are missing; sequencing was by immunoSEQ multiplex PCR. The sample lists some 78,000 clones, over 80% occurring once. Trimming at V came to 3 bases and at J to 0 bases, leaving 8 bases not matched to a gene. The CDR3 contains 16 residues. Germline CDR1 is MDHEN and CDR2 is SYDVKM. This clone was seen just once. This TCR was recovered from a person between 18 and 70 years old in good health. The sequenced sample was blood. The chain employs TRBV28 and TRBJ2-7; 7 nucleotides line up with TRBD2. In DNA form, the CDR3 reads TGTGCCAGCAGTTTCAGTTTGCGGGAGTCCTCCTACGAGCAGTACTTC. This codes for CASSFSLRESSYEQYF. Based on the CDR3 plus reference TRBV28 and TRBJ2-7, the full variable domain is DVKVTQSSRYLVKRTGEKVFLECVQDMDHENMFWYRQDPGLGLRLIYFSYDVKMKEKGDIPEGYSVSREKKERFSLILESASTNQTSMYLCASSFSLRESSYEQYFGPGTRLTVT.